The clone carrying this T cell receptor beta chain has only a few counts. The sample originates from a study of blood T cell repertoires in COVID-19. The overall study: Samples representing acute and convalescent COVID-19 were sourced from the United States, Italy and Spain. T cells, B-cell-depleted T cells, or PBMCs provided the cDNA or gDNA that served as material.

Authors' data handling: Amplified reference gene primers provided the basis for estimating nucleated cell counts. Assay: immunoSEQ multiplex PCR; the TCRdb copy retains only in-frame clones and omits some. That table is the source of V, J and clone size, and D and trimming were worked out from the DNA. Found here are approximately 170,000 clones, 70% to 90% of them singletons; the top ten hold 4%. This CDR3 spans 13 amino acids. Germline-derived CDR1 and CDR2 are SQVTM and ANQGSEA. After removal of 7 bases from V and 5 bases from J, the junction contained 11 bases not matched to a gene. Sequences were obtained from peripheral blood. This chain joins TRBV29-1 and TRBJ2-7; 7 bases are shared with TRBD1. The clonotype comes from a woman aged 70 to 79 with acute or convalescent COVID-19. DNA for the CDR3: TGCAGCGCCAAGCAGGGGGTTTCCCACGAGCAGTACTTC. Its translation: CSAKQGVSHEQYF.